The rows below give T cell receptor beta chains drawn from one sample of a study of OX40 agonist ivuxolimab in advanced cancers. Method: immunoSEQ multiplex PCR; TCRdb's copy keeps in-frame clones and lacks some. The sample yields 70,000 or so clones, 84% seen once. This specimen consisted of CD4+ or CD8+ T cells sorted from blood, obtained in a trial of the OX40 agonist ivuxolimab. Every receptor here comes from an adult with an advanced solid tumor such as melanoma, head and neck, liver or kidney cancer. CDR3s include the opening cysteine and the closing phenylalanine or tryptophan. Each record gives: J gene, V gene, D gene, clone size, CDR3 protein, CDR3 DNA. A D gene is named only where the DNA matches it firmly. Some rows mark clone size as missing; the rest say once, few, many or name a class of expanded clone.

J gene: TRBJ2-7; V gene: TRBV5-6; D gene: TRBD1; clone size: -; CDR3 protein: CASSYGTGASYEQYF; CDR3 DNA: TGTGCCAGCAGCTACGGGACAGGGGCTTCCTACGAGCAGTACTTC
J gene: TRBJ1-2; V gene: TRBV30; D gene: TRBD1; clone size: -; CDR3 protein: CAWSGTGDNYGYTF; CDR3 DNA: TGTGCCTGGTCCGGGACAGGGGATAACTATGGCTACACCTTC
J gene: TRBJ2-1; V gene: TRBV11-2; D gene: -; clone size: -; CDR3 protein: CASSLEPTNEQFF; CDR3 DNA: TGTGCCAGCAGCTTAGAGCCCACAAATGAGCAGTTCTTC
J gene: TRBJ1-5; V gene: TRBV6-1; D gene: TRBD1; clone size: -; CDR3 protein: CASSQVGQVNQPQHF; CDR3 DNA: TGTGCCAGCAGCCAAGTTGGACAGGTAAATCAGCCCCAGCATTTT
J gene: TRBJ2-1; V gene: TRBV11-3; D gene: -; clone size: few; CDR3 protein: CASSRGGQNNEQFF; CDR3 DNA: TGTGCCAGCAGCCGCGGGGGCCAAAACAATGAGCAGTTCTTC
J gene: TRBJ1-5; V gene: TRBV6-1; D gene: TRBD1; clone size: -; CDR3 protein: CASSETWTGGNQPQHF; CDR3 DNA: TGTGCCAGCAGTGAAACATGGACAGGCGGTAATCAGCCCCAGCATTTT
J gene: TRBJ1-2; V gene: TRBV5-6; D gene: TRBD1; clone size: few; CDR3 protein: CASSRQDRYYGYTF; CDR3 DNA: TGTGCCAGCAGCCGACAGGACAGGTACTATGGCTACACCTTC
J gene: TRBJ1-6; V gene: TRBV20-1; D gene: -; clone size: -; CDR3 protein: CSAKGNSPLHF; CDR3 DNA: TGCAGTGCGAAGGGGAATTCACCCCTCCACTTT
J gene: TRBJ2-4; V gene: TRBV10-3; D gene: TRBD1; clone size: once; CDR3 protein: CAISGTGGGENIQYF; CDR3 DNA: TGTGCCATCAGTGGGACAGGAGGCGGTGAAAACATTCAGTACTTC
J gene: TRBJ2-7; V gene: TRBV6-1; D gene: -; clone size: -; CDR3 protein: CASSRGVGLDEQYF; CDR3 DNA: TGTGCCAGCAGCCGGGGCGTAGGGCTCGACGAGCAGTACTTC
J gene: TRBJ2-6; V gene: TRBV5-6; D gene: TRBD1; clone size: -; CDR3 protein: CASSLSTGVHTGANVLTF; CDR3 DNA: TGTGCCAGCAGCTTGAGTACAGGGGTACACACTGGGGCCAACGTCCTGACTTTC
J gene: TRBJ1-3; V gene: TRBV18; D gene: TRBD1; clone size: -; CDR3 protein: CASSPPGQGGNTIYF; CDR3 DNA: TGTGCCAGCTCACCCCCTGGACAGGGCGGAAACACCATATATTTT
J gene: TRBJ2-7; V gene: TRBV15; D gene: -; clone size: -; CDR3 protein: CATSRELGGFYEQYF; CDR3 DNA: TGTGCCACCAGCCGGGAGTTAGGGGGGTTCTACGAGCAGTACTTC
J gene: TRBJ1-1; V gene: TRBV5-8; D gene: -; clone size: -; CDR3 protein: CASSLAPPIQGDTEAFF; CDR3 DNA: TGTGCCAGCAGCTTGGCCCCTCCAATACAGGGAGACACTGAAGCTTTCTTT
J gene: TRBJ1-6; V gene: TRBV19; D gene: -; clone size: -; CDR3 protein: CASSWGQGGSPLHF; CDR3 DNA: TGTGCCAGTAGTTGGGGGCAGGGCGGCTCACCCCTCCACTTT
J gene: TRBJ2-1; V gene: TRBV6-4; D gene: TRBD2; clone size: -; CDR3 protein: CASSDLAGLALNEQFF; CDR3 DNA: TGTGCCAGCAGTGACTTAGCGGGACTAGCTCTCAATGAGCAGTTCTTC
J gene: TRBJ1-2; V gene: TRBV5-6; D gene: TRBD1; clone size: once; CDR3 protein: CASSLVDREDYGYTF; CDR3 DNA: TGTGCCAGCAGCTTGGTGGACAGGGAGGACTATGGCTACACCTTC
J gene: TRBJ1-3; V gene: TRBV5-1; D gene: -; clone size: -; CDR3 protein: CASSLGTYDSGNTIYF; CDR3 DNA: TGCGCCAGCAGCTTGGGGACCTATGATTCTGGAAACACCATATATTTT
J gene: TRBJ2-7; V gene: TRBV7-2; D gene: -; clone size: -; CDR3 protein: CASSLARNSYEQYF; CDR3 DNA: TGTGCCAGCAGCTTAGCGCGGAACTCCTACGAGCAGTACTTC
J gene: TRBJ2-5; V gene: TRBV7-8; D gene: -; clone size: -; CDR3 protein: CASTLGGTVAGTQYF; CDR3 DNA: TGTGCCAGCACTCTAGGAGGGACAGTAGCGGGGACCCAGTACTTC
J gene: TRBJ1-2; V gene: TRBV27; D gene: TRBD1; clone size: -; CDR3 protein: CASSLQADRGRNGYTF; CDR3 DNA: TGTGCCAGCAGTTTGCAAGCGGACAGGGGACGAAATGGCTACACCTTC